The clone carrying this T cell receptor (beta chain) was seen just once. V was trimmed by 2 bases and J by 5 bases, leaving 8 bases between them. Per germline, CDR1 MRHNA and CDR2 SNTAGT. This CDR3 has 13 amino acids. These data belong to a study of blood T cell repertoires in COVID-19. The wider study: There were acute and convalescent COVID-19 samples, and they came from the United States, Italy and Spain. Sample material is recorded as cDNA or gDNA derived from T cells, B-cell-depleted T cells, or PBMCs.

Original handling: Reference gene primer amplification in the assay estimated nucleated cell counts. Assay used: immunoSEQ multiplex PCR; TCRdb lists only in-frame clones, some missing. V and J calls and clone size are those listed in that table; D and trimming were worked out from the DNA. Of tens of thousands of clones in the sample, around 83% were seen once. The V call is TRBV6-4, the J call TRBJ2-3; D gene ambiguous. The sample consisted of peripheral blood. This receptor was obtained from a woman aged 45-65 years with acute or convalescent COVID-19. The CDR3 bases are TGTGCCAGCAGTGACGAGGCTGAAGATACGCAGTATTTT. It is translated as CASSDEAEDTQYF.